The 8 T cell receptor beta chains presented below share a single source sample, sequenced in a study of CD8+ T cells in alopecia areata. Sequencing used cDNA as its template, made by extracting RNA and reverse transcribing it. Clones were sequenced by immunoSEQ multiplex PCR, and TCRdb holds only the in-frame ones, with some missing. The sample has about 92,000 clones; 44% are singletons. The sample's treatment: oral pan-JAK inhibitor, 5-10 mg twice daily. The material sequenced was CD8+ T cells sorted from blood, taken at week 24, from a patient treated with tofacitinib. Receptor source: a human donor with alopecia areata.

V and J are TRBV28 and TRBJ2-1; D possibly corresponds to TRBD2 (5 bases). Germline lookup yields CDR1 MDHEN and CDR2 SYDVKM. The V and J ends lost 3 bases and 0 bases respectively, with 12 bases between them. The CDR3 consists of 16 residues. Written as DNA, the CDR3 is TGTGCCAGCAGTTTCCCGAGTGGGAGCTCCTACAATGAGCAGTTCTTC. Translating gives CASSFPSGSSYNEQFF.

The V gene is TRBV7-6, the J gene TRBJ2-7; a weak D match, TRBD2 (6 bases). The CDR3 loop spans 13 amino acids. The germline V and J ends were trimmed by 1 base and 3 bases, with 7 bases remaining between them. CDR1 and CDR2 (germline): SGHVS, FNYEAQ. CDR3 sequence (DNA): TGTGCCAGCAGCTTAGGGGACTTCTACGAGCAGTACTTC. It codes for CASSLGDFYEQYF.

The V gene is TRBV6-5, the J gene TRBJ2-3, with no clear D. The CDR3 consists of 14 residues. Between the trimmed V and J ends, which lost 0 bases and 6 bases, there was a span of 10 bases. The germline V gene has CDR1 MNHEY and CDR2 SVGAGI. The CDR3 region is CASSYSGRGDTQYF. In nucleotides, the CDR3 is TGTGCCAGCAGTTACTCGGGCCGTGGGGATACGCAGTATTTT.

This clone was seen a few times. The CDR3, as DNA: TGTGCCAGCAGTATCCTAGCGGGAGATCCAGATACGCAGTATTTT. This translates into CASSILAGDPDTQYF. The chain couples TRBV25-1 to TRBJ2-3; 10 bases are shared with TRBD2. CDR1 is MGHDK, CDR2 SYGVNS, per germline. V gave up 5 bases and J gave up 4 bases; unmatched junction bases: 6. The CDR3 extends over 15 amino acids.

In this sample, this clone turned up a few times. V usage is TRBV30 and J usage is TRBJ2-1; 8 bases are shared with TRBD2. The CDR3 spans 14 residues. Germline CDR1 reads GTSNPN; CDR2 reads SVGIG (reference sequence). V lost 5 bases and J lost 8; bases outside the gene matches: 11. The DNA for the CDR3 is TGTGCCTGGGACAGAGCGGGAGCTGGGGATGAGCAGTTCTTC. Translation: CAWDRAGAGDEQFF.

The genes are TRBV13 and TRBJ2-7, with D perhaps TRBD1 (6 bases). Germline CDR1 and CDR2: PRHDT and FYEKMQ (reference sequence). V dropped 5 bases and J dropped 5 bases, with 16 bases sitting between them. The CDR3 covers 14 residues. DNA of the CDR3: TGTGCCAGCAGCCCCCGACAGGTTTGGCACGAGCAGTACTTC. Its protein product is CASSPRQVWHEQYF.

V and J are TRBV29-1 and TRBJ1-1; D ambiguous. Between the trimmed V and J ends, which lost 0 bases and 1 base, there was a span of 9 bases. The germline CDR1 and CDR2 sequences are SQVTM and ANQGSEA. There are 14 residues in the CDR3. CDR3 in DNA: TGCAGCGTTGAAGAGGTAGAAAGGAACACTGAAGCTTTCTTT. Amino acid sequence: CSVEEVERNTEAFF.

The rearrangement links TRBV7-9 to TRBJ2-7; 11 bases align to TRBD1. Germline trimming cut 4 bases from V and 4 bases from J; bases unmatched to any gene: 9. This CDR3 comprises 16 residues. Germline V gene sequence: CDR1 SEHNR, CDR2 FQNEAQ (reference sequence). The CDR3 region has the DNA TGTGCCAGCAGCTCCTACCGGACAGGGGGCGAATACGAGCAGTACTTC. It codes for CASSSYRTGGEYEQYF.